A single T cell receptor (beta chain) is shown here with its context. Its antigen is not yet known. One base away there is no much larger clone; base qualities are not given. TCRbeta CDR3 regions were amplified from genomic DNA using the immunoSEQ Assay, a bias-controlled multiplex PCR. The authors processed their data as follows. Within the assay, amplification of reference gene primers was used to estimate how many nucleated cells each sample contained. To quantify the absolute abundance of each unique TCRbeta CDR3 rearrangement, sequence reads were collapsed and filtered. For each sample, productive Simpson clonality was calculated as the square root of Simpson's diversity index across productive rearrangements. TCRdb re-hosts the immuneACCESS table, in-frame sequences only. Its copies lack some clones; in the studies checked, an unresolved V gene accounts for under half of them, and the cause for the rest is not known. That table furnishes V, J and clone size, whereas the DNA furnished D and trimming. The sample yields more than 60,000 clones; about 84% were counted once. The top ten clonotypes cover about 41% of the sample.

The data originate from a study of blood T cell repertoires in COVID-19 (dated by TCRdb to the early 2020s). Describing the broader study: Samples covering the acute and convalescent phases of COVID-19 were provided by collaborators in the United States, Italy and Spain. The repertoires were released in a freely available public database meant as a resource for research on the immune response to SARS-CoV-2. The prospective study material was composed of cDNA or gDNA derived from T cells, B-cell-depleted T cells, or PBMCs. The sample metadata nearly always contained a de-identified subject ID, COVID-19 status, age in years and sex. Samples were obtained from the ongoing ImmuneRACE study (first 160 participants) and from 1,254 subjects provided by 6 global collaborators. Deeply sampled blood TCRbeta repertoires from subjects exposed to, actively infected with, or recovered from COVID-19 were included in the dataset. Where HLA class I and class II types were available, the types were taken from metadata supplied by the sample provider, not from assay-based typing.

Here is what the overall study found, with its caveats: The quantity of clinical and demographic metadata differed by source and by participant and was supplied without curation.

Each collaborating institution followed its own protocols to collect whole blood in K2EDTA tubes. Collaborator samples were shipped for TCRbeta analysis as frozen whole blood, isolated PBMCs, or DNA extracted from either sample type. The CDR3, from cysteine to phenylalanine, totals 14 residues. The DNA shown is the 42-base CDR3, in frame from base 1. Germline trimming: 7 bases from V, 7 bases from J; junction bases outside gene matches: 10. From a lookup of the germline V gene (reference sequence), CDR1 and CDR2 are DFQATT and SNEGSKA. Sequencing was done on a sample of peripheral blood. The chain links TRBV20-1 with TRBJ1-6; 7 central nucleotides agree with TRBD1. This TCR was recovered from a human donor in a cohort sampled during active COVID-19. For the CDR3, the sequence is CSVSETGKNSPLHF. The DNA sequence reads TGCAGTGTTAGTGAGACAGGGAAGAATTCACCCCTCCACTTT.